This TCR beta chain came from a study of T-cell memory formation after mild COVID-19. About the research overall: TCR clusters largely stayed donor specific.

TCRdb recomputed calls from the 5' RACE reads with MiXCR, one row per CDR3 protein. The table lists about 110,000 distinct CDR3 sequences, roughly a sixth of them singletons, with roughly 5.5% in the top ten. CDR1 and CDR2 from the germline V gene are DFQATT and SNEGSKA (reference sequence). V gave up 6 bases and J gave up 1 base, with 9 bases separating them. There are 13 residues in the CDR3. This TCR came from a man younger than 35 who had mild COVID-19 (a few samples of this study predate the infection). Cell type and time point are not known. Sequences were obtained from PBMCs or a T cell subset sorted from them (not recorded which). The V gene is TRBV20-1, the J gene TRBJ2-2; TRBD2 might be the D (5 bases). CDR3 loop: CSASRGNTGELFF. CDR3 DNA: TGCAGTGCCAGCCGGGGGAACACCGGGGAGCTGTTTTTT.